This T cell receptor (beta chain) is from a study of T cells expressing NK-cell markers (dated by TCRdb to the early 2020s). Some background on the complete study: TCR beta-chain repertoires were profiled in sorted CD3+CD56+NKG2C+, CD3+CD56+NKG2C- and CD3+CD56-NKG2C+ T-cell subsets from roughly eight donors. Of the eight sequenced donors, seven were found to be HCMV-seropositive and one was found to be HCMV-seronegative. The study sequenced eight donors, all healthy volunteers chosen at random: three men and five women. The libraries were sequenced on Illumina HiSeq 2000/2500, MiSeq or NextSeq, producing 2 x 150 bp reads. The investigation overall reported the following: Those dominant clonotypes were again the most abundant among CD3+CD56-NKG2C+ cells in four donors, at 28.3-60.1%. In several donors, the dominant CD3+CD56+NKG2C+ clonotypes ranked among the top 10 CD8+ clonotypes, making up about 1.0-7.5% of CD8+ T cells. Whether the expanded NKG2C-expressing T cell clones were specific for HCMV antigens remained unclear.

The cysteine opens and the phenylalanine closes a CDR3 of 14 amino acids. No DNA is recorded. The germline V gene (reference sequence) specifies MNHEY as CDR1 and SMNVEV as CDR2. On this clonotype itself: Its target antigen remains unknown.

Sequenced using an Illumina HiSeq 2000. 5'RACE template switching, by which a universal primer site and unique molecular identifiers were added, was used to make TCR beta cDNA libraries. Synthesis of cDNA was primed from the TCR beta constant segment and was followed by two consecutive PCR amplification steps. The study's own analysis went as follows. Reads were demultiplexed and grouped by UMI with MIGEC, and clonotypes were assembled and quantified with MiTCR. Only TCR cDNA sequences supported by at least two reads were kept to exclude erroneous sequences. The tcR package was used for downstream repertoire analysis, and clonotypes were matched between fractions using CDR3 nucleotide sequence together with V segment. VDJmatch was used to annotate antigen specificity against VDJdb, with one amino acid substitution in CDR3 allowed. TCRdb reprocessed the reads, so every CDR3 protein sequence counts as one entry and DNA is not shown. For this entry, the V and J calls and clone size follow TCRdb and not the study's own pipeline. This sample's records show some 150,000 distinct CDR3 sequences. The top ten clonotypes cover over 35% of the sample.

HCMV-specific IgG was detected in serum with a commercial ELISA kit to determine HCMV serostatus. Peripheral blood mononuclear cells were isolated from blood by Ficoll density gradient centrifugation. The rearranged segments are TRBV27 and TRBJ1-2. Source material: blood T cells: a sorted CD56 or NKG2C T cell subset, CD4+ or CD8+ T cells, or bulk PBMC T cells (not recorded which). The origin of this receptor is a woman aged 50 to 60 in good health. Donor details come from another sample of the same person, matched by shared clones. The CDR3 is CASSLSGVGYGYTF.